This entry lists 8 T cell receptor beta chains sequenced from one sample in a study of cytomegalovirus exposure and HLA in healthy donors. The primer mix had 60 Vbeta and 13 Jbeta primers. Clones were read by immunoSEQ multiplex PCR, and TCRdb kept only the in-frame ones, dropping some. The sample consists of under 90,000 clones, over 70% of them appearing once. Specimen: PBMCs. The receptors here all came from a woman in her thirties or forties in good health and CMV-seronegative.

The gene calls are TRBV5-1 and TRBJ1-2; TRBD1 is a possible D gene (6 bases). This CDR3 is built from 14 residues. Per germline, CDR1 SGHRS and CDR2 YFSETQ. Trimming removed 3 bases at V and 5 bases at J, with 14 bases between. CDR3 coding DNA: TGCGCCAGCAGCTCATGGACAGACCCTTATGGCTACACCTTC. Translation: CASSSWTDPYGYTF. The full variable domain, rest sourced from reference TRBV5-1 and TRBJ1-2, is KAGVTQTPRYLIKTRGQQVTLSCSPISGHRSVSWYQQTPGQGLQFLFEYFSETQRNKGNFPGRFSGRQFSNSRSEMNVSTLELGDSALYLCASSSWTDPYGYTFGSGTRLTVV.

In this sample, this clone turned up a few times. This chain uses TRBV12-5 with TRBJ1-5, with TRBD1 identical over 8 bases. CDR3 length: 15 residues. With V trimmed by 6 bases and J by 11 bases, 15 bases remained unmatched. Germline V gene sequence: CDR1 LGHNT, CDR2 FRNRAP. The CDR3: CASGASPGGRLAQHF. CDR3 nucleotides: TGTGCTAGTGGGGCCTCACCAGGGGGCCGCTTAGCCCAGCATTTT.

This clone has more than one count but fewer than ten. The chain couples TRBV6-1 to TRBJ2-7, with TRBD1 matching over 7 bases. Germline V CDR1 and CDR2: MNHNS, SASEGT. The V gene end was trimmed by 4 bases and the J gene end by 2 bases; junction bases not matched to a gene: 5. The CDR3 consists of 14 residues. The CDR3 DNA sequence: TGTGCCAGCAGTGTGACAGGGAGACCCTACGAGCAGTACTTC. This encodes CASSVTGRPYEQYF.

The V gene is TRBV2, the J gene TRBJ1-5; TRBD1 matches 7 bases. CDR1 and CDR2 (germline): SNHLY, FYNNEI. The ends lost 7 bases at V and 5 bases at J; junction bases unmatched: 8. CDR3 length equals 14 residues. CDR3 DNA: TGTGCCAGCACTCTGATAGGGGGCGATCAGCCCCAGCATTTT. It yields the protein CASTLIGGDQPQHF.

The chain recombines TRBV30 with TRBJ1-2; no clear D. Trimming took off 2 bases at V and 10 bases at J, with 11 bases between the two ends. There are 11 residues in the CDR3. Germline V gene lookup returns CDR1 GTSNPN and CDR2 SVGIG (reference sequence). CDR3 DNA sequence: TGTGCCTGGAGTTCAACAGTTCTCTACACCTTC. Its protein product is CAWSSTVLYTF.

CDR3 DNA: TGTGCCAGCAGCTTAGACCAGGGGTTTGCTAATGAAAAACTGTTTTTT. This sequence encodes CASSLDQGFANEKLFF. V is TRBV5-8 and J is TRBJ1-4, with D possibly matching TRBD1 (6 bases). The germline V and J ends were trimmed by 2 bases and 3 bases, with 14 bases remaining between them. Germline V CDR1 and CDR2: SGHTS, YDEGEE. The CDR3 covers 16 residues.

The chain joins TRBV15 to TRBJ2-5; 10 nucleotides match TRBD2. CDR1 and CDR2 from the germline V gene are LNHNV and YYDKDF (reference sequence). The CDR3 contains 15 residues. Trimming removed 1 base from V and 5 bases from J; junction bases left unmatched: 4. This chain's CDR3 is CATSRALAGAETQYF. In DNA form, the CDR3 reads TGTGCCACCAGCAGAGCTCTAGCGGGAGCGGAGACCCAGTACTTC.

The CDR3 reads CASSLPGTGVNGYTF. CDR3 bases: TGCGCCAGCAGCCTTCCCGGGACAGGGGTCAATGGCTACACCTTC. This chain links TRBV5-1 with TRBJ1-2, with TRBD1 matching over 10 bases. V gave up 4 bases and J gave up 6 bases; unmatched junction bases: 9. Per germline, CDR1 SGHRS and CDR2 YFSETQ. The CDR3 spans 15 residues.